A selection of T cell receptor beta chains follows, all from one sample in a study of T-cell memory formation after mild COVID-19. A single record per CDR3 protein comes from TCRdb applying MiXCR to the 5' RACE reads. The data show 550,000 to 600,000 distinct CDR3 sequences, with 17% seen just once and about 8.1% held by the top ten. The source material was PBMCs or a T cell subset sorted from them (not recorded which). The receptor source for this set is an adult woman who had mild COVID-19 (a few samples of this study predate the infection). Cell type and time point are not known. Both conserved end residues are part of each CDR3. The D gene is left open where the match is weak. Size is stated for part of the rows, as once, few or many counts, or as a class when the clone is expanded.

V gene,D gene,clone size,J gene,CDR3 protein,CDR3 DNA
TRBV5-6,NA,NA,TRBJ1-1,CASSLVQMNTEAFF,TGTGCCAGCAGCTTGGTACAGATGAACACTGAAGCTTTCTTT
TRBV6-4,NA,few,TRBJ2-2,CASSDGQQNTGELFF,TGTGCCAGCAGTGATGGCCAGCAGAACACCGGGGAGCTGTTTTTT
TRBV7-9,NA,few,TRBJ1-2,CASSPHLYGYTF,TGTGCCAGCAGCCCCCATTTGTATGGCTACACCTTC
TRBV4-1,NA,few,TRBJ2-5,CASSRGAPETQYF,TGCGCCAGCAGCCGGGGGGCCCCAGAGACCCAGTACTTC
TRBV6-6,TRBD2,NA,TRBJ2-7,CASSYGLADNYEQYF,TGTGCCAGCAGTTACGGACTAGCAGATAACTACGAGCAGTACTTC
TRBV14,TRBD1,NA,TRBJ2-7,CASSQDTGTGNEQYF,TGTGCCAGCAGCCAAGATACCGGGACAGGGAATGAGCAGTACTTC
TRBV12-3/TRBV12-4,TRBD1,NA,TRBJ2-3,CASSLRGQTITDTQYF,TGTGCCAGCAGTTTAAGGGGGCAGACTATCACAGATACGCAGTATTTT
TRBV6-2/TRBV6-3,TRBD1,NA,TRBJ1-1,CASSWVRGRTEAFF,TGTGCCAGCAGTTGGGTCAGGGGGCGCACTGAAGCTTTCTTT
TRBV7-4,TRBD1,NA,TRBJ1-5,CASSLGTGCQPQHF,TGTGCCAGCAGCCTAGGGACAGGCTGTCAGCCCCAGCATTTT
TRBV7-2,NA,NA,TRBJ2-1,CASSTQGGSGTQQFF,TGTGCCAGCAGCACCCAGGGGGGTTCCGGGACCCAGCAGTTCTTC
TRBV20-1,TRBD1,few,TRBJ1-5,CSAPQGAGNQPQHF,TGCAGTGCTCCGCAGGGGGCTGGCAATCAGCCCCAGCATTTT